A single sample gave rise to the 3 T cell receptor beta chains below, sequenced in a study of metastatic and nonmetastatic thyroid tumors. No treatment of any kind had been given to any patient before thyroid surgery. TCRdb called clones again from the PCR reads with MiXCR. The sample has some 21,000 clones, 15% to 17% seen once. Sequencing input: blood. These TCRs come from a female donor with papillary thyroid cancer or a benign thyroid nodule (not recorded which). Some clones in this sample may be carry-over from other donors' samples.

This clone was seen many times. The chain combines TRBV14 with TRBJ2-3, with D hard to call. Germline CDR1 is SGHDN and CDR2 is FVKESK. This CDR3 comprises 9 residues. V was clipped by 7 bases and J by 10 bases, with 6 bases between them. CDR3 amino acids: CASTRSQYF. CDR3 coding DNA: TGTGCCAGCACCCGCTCGCAGTATTTT.

The chain recombines TRBV3-1 with TRBJ2-2, with D unresolved. This CDR3 contains 14 residues. V dropped 0 bases and J dropped 8 bases, with 10 bases sitting between them. The germline gives CDR1 LGHDT, CDR2 YNNKEL (reference sequence). CDR3 protein: CASSQESVYGELFF. The CDR3 DNA follows: TGTGCCAGCAGCCAAGAATCGGTGTATGGGGAGCTGTTTTTT.

There are many counts of this clone. The rearrangement joins TRBV7-9 to TRBJ2-1; 11 bases are shared with TRBD2. The CDR3 is 15 amino acids. J gave up 4 bases and V 5 bases, and 4 bases lay outside the gene matches. CDR1 is SEHNR and CDR2 is FQNEAQ in the germline V gene (reference sequence). The CDR3 loop is CASSLGLAVYNEQFF. DNA for the CDR3: TGTGCCAGCAGCCTGGGACTAGCGGTATACAATGAGCAGTTCTTC.